The text below deals with one TCR beta chain. The table came from immunoSEQ multiplex PCR; TCRdb's copy has only in-frame clones and leaves some out. The sample holds roughly 30,000 clones; approximately 93% are singletons and the top ten take 3% to 4%. CDR3 length: 15 residues. The V gene lost 0 bases and the J gene lost 2 bases, with 10 bases spanning the gap. Germline lookup yields CDR1 SGHTA and CDR2 FQGNSA. The source of the sample is a study of blood T cell repertoires in COVID-19. About the research overall: In each case, the material was cDNA or gDNA derived from T cells, B-cell-depleted T cells, or PBMCs.

The V and J genes are TRBV7-2 and TRBJ1-1, with D maybe TRBD1 (5 bases). The clonotype was recovered from a man between 60 and 75 years old with acute or convalescent COVID-19. The sample taken for sequencing was peripheral blood. CDR3 in amino acids: CASSLAGTANTEAFF. The CDR3 bases are TGTGCCAGCAGCTTAGCCGGGACTGCTAACACTGAAGCTTTCTTT.